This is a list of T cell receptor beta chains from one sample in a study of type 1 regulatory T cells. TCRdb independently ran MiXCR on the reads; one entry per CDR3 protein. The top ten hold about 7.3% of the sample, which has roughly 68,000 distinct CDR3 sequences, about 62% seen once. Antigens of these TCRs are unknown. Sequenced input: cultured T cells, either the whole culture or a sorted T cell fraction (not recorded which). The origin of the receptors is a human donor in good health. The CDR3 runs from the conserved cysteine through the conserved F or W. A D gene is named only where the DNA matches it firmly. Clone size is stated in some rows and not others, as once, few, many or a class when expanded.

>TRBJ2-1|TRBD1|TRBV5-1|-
TGCGCCAGCAGCTTGGTCGGACAGGGCAACAATGAGCAGTTCTTC
CASSLVGQGNNEQFF
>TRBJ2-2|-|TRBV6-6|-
TGTGCCAGCAGTACCCGGGTTCCCCCTGAGCTGTTTTTT
CASSTRVPPELFF
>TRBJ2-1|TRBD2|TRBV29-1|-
TGCAGCGTTGGGACTAGCGGGAGGGCCAATGAGCAGTTCTTC
CSVGTSGRANEQFF
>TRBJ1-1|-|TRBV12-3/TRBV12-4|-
TGTGCCAGCATCCTAAGGGGAAAGAACACTGAAGCTTTCTTT
CASILRGKNTEAFF
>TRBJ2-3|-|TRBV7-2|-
TGTGCCAGCAGCTTAGTGGCGAAAAACACAGATACGCAGTATTTT
CASSLVAKNTDTQYF
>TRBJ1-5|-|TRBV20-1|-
TGCAGTGCTAGACGGGTCGAGAACAATCAGCCCCAGCATTTT
CSARRVENNQPQHF
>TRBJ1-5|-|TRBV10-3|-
TGTGCCATCAGTGAGTCGGACCAGCCCCAGCATTTT
CAISESDQPQHF
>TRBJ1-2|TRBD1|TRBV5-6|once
TGTGCCAGCAGCTCCAGGGGGCGCGGCTATGGCTACACCTTC
CASSSRGRGYGYTF
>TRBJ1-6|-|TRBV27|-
TGTGCCAGCAGTTTCCGACGGGAGTCACCCCTCCACTTT
CASSFRRESPLHF
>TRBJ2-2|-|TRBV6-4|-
TGTGCCAGCAGTGACTCGAGGACTGGCAATACCGGGGAGCTGTTTTTT
CASSDSRTGNTGELFF
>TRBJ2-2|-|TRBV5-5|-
TGTGCCAGCAGTTTAAGACAGGCTAACACCGGGGAGCTGTTTTTT
CASSLRQANTGELFF
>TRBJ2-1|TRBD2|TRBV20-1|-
TGCAGTGCTCCCTCACTAGCGGGGTACAATGAGCAGTTCTTC
CSAPSLAGYNEQFF
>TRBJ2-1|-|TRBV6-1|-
TGTGCCAGCAGTGATGGACCTCGGGTGCAGTTCTTC
CASSDGPRVQFF
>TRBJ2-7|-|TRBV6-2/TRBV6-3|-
TGTGCCAGCAGTTACAGTGTAGGATCCGAGCAGTACTTC
CASSYSVGSEQYF
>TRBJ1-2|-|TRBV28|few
TGTGCCAGCAGTTTACCCAGACCTCCCTATGGCTACACCTTC
CASSLPRPPYGYTF
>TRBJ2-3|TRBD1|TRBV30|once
TGTGCCTGGAGGGACTCTAGACGGACAGGGCGATCCGACACAGATACGCAGTATTTT
CAWRDSRRTGRSDTDTQYF
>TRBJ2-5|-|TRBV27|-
TGTGCCAGCGGGTTCGGGGGCGCCGGGGAGACCCAGTACTTC
CASGFGGAGETQYF
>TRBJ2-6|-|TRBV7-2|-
TGTGCCAGCAGCTTCCGTCCTGAAGCCAACGTCCTGACTTTC
CASSFRPEANVLTF
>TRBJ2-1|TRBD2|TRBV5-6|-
TGTGCCAGCACCCGGGCAGCGGGAGCAGGGAATGAGCAGTTCTTC
CASTRAAGAGNEQFF
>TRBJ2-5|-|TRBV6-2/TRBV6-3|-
TGTGCCAGCAGTTACTCTCCAGGGGACGCCTTCCAAGAGACCCAGTACTTC
CASSYSPGDAFQETQYF
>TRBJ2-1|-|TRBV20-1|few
TGCAGTGCTAGGGCATATACGGGGCCTTACAATGAGCAGTTCTTC
CSARAYTGPYNEQFF
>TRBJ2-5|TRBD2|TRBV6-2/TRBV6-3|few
TGTGCCAGCAGTTACGTATCAGCGGGAGTAGGAGCAAAGTACTTC
CASSYVSAGVGAKYF
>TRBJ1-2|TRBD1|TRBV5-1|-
TGCGCCAGCAGCCGGGACAGGGCCATGTTCTATGGCTACACCTTC
CASSRDRAMFYGYTF
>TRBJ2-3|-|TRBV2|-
TGTGCCAGCAGTGAAATGGCGGAAGGGCCGTATACGCAGTATTTT
CASSEMAEGPYTQYF
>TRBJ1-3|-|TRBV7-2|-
TGTGCCAGCAGCTTAGTTTCGGGAGTATCCGGAAACACCATATATTTT
CASSLVSGVSGNTIYF
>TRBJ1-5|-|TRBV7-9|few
TGTGCCAGCAGCGCAGACAGGATACTCTCTGATCGGAATCAGCCCCAGCATTTT
CASSADRILSDRNQPQHF
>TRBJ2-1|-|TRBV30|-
TGTGCCTGGCGGGAGACTCACAATGAGCAGTTCTTC
CAWRETHNEQFF
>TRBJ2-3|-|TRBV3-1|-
TGTGCCAGCAGCCAAAGGTTAACAGATACGCAGTATTTT
CASSQRLTDTQYF
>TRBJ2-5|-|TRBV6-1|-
TGTGCCAGCAGTGAGCCGATTAGGGGGGAAGTAAAGACCCAGTACTTC
CASSEPIRGEVKTQYF
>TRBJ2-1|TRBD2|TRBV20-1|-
TGCAGTGCTACCCAAGCGGGAGGGGATTCCTACAATGAGCAGTTCTTC
CSATQAGGDSYNEQFF
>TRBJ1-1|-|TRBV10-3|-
TGTGCCATCAGTGAGCGGGAACTCACTGAAGCTTTCTTT
CAISERELTEAFF
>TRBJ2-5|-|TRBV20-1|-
TGCAGTGCTAGCGTGACCGGAGAAGAGACCCAGTACTTC
CSASVTGEETQYF
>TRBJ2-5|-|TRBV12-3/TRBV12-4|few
TGTGCCAGCAGTTCGGACGGCCGACCCGGAGAGACCCAGTACTTC
CASSSDGRPGETQYF
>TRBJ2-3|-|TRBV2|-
TGTGCCAGCAGTGAAGGGGTCAACACAGATACGCAGTATTTT
CASSEGVNTDTQYF
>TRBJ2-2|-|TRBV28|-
TGTGCCAGCAGTTTGACCGGGGAGCTGTTTTTT
CASSLTGELFF
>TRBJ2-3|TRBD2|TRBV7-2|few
TGTGCCAGCAGCCGCGGACTAGCAGTTTCAGATACGCAGTATTTT
CASSRGLAVSDTQYF
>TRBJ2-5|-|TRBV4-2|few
TGTGCCAGCAGCCGGCAAGGGGGGGAGACCCAGTACTTC
CASSRQGGETQYF
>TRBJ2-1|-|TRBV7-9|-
TGTGCCAGCAGCTTCGATCAGGGTGAGCAGTTCTTC
CASSFDQGEQFF
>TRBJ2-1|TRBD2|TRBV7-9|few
TGTGCCAGCGCGCTAGCGGGGTACAATGAGCAGTTCTTC
CASALAGYNEQFF
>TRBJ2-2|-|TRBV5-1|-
TGCGCCAGCGGGCTGAACACCGGGGAGCTGTTTTTT
CASGLNTGELFF
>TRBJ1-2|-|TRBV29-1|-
TGCAGCGTTGATCAGTTTGGCTACACCTTC
CSVDQFGYTF
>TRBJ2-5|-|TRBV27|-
TGTGCCAGCAGTTTGAGGTACCAAGAGACCCAGTACTTC
CASSLRYQETQYF
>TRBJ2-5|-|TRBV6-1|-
TGTGCCAGCAGTAAGAACAACCAAGAGACCCAGTACTTC
CASSKNNQETQYF
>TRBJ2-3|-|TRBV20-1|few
TGCAGTGCTATCACCGGGACGAGCACAGATACGCAGTATTTT
CSAITGTSTDTQYF
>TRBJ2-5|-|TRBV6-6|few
TGTGCCAGCAGTGGAGAGACCCAGTACTTC
CASSGETQYF
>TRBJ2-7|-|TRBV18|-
TGTGCCAGCTCGACCTCGAGGGTACCCTACGAGCAGTACTTC
CASSTSRVPYEQYF
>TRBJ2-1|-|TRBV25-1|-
TGTGCCAGCAGTGACTCGAGCTCCTACAATGAGCAGTTCTTC
CASSDSSSYNEQFF
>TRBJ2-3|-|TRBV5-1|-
TGCGCCAGCAGCTTGGAGGCCCTCACAGATACGCAGTATTTT
CASSLEALTDTQYF
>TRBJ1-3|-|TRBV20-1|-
TGCAGTGCTAGAGATCAGCGGGACTCTGGAAACACCATATATTTT
CSARDQRDSGNTIYF
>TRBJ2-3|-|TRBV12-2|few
TGTGCAAGTCGCTCACAACCGGGCCCTAGCACAGATACGCAGTATTTT
CASRSQPGPSTDTQYF
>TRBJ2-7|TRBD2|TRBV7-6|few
TGTGCCAGCAGTACTGTGGCCGGGACTAAAGTCTACGAGCAGTACTTC
CASSTVAGTKVYEQYF
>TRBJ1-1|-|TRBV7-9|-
TGTGCCAGCAGCTCATTGCAGGGTTTAGGGGCTTTCTTT
CASSSLQGLGAFF
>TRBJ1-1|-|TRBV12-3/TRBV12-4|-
TGTGCCAGCAGTGGGGAACAGGGATACACTGAAGCTTTCTTT
CASSGEQGYTEAFF
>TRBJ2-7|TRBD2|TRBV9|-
TGTGCCAGCAGCCAAGGACTAGCGGGAGGCTTTTACGAGCAGTACTTC
CASSQGLAGGFYEQYF
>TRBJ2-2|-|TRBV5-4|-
TGTGCCAGCAGCTTGGCCCCAGTCGGGGAGCTGTTTTTT
CASSLAPVGELFF
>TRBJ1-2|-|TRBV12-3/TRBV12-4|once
TGTGCCAGCAGTCCGGGACCCCGGGTAGGGGTTCGTAACTATGGCTACACCTTC
CASSPGPRVGVRNYGYTF
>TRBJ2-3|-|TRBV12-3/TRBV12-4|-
TGTGCCAGCAGTTTAAACACAGATACGCAGTATTTT
CASSLNTDTQYF
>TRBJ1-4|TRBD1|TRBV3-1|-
TGTGCCAGCAGCCGACAGGGAGGGGATGAAAAACTGTTTTTT
CASSRQGGDEKLFF
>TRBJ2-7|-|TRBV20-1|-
TGCAGTGCTAGGGACCAGATCTCCTACGAGCAGTACTTC
CSARDQISYEQYF
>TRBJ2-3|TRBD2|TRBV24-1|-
TGTGCCACCAGTGATCAGAGCGGGAGCCCAGATACGCAGTATTTT
CATSDQSGSPDTQYF